This T cell receptor (beta chain) derives from a study of T-cell reconstitution after alpha-beta-depleted transplantation in children. Germline V gene data show CDR1 as LGHDT and CDR2 as YNNKEL (reference sequence). CDR3 length: 13 residues. V dropped 0 bases and J dropped 9 bases, with 8 bases sitting between them. Unique molecular identifiers tagged the TCRbeta library. TCRdb processed the PCR reads anew with MiXCR; each CDR3 protein has one entry. The sample includes about 610,000 distinct CDR3 sequences, approximately 10% seen only once; the top ten take less than 5%. The material sequenced was PBMCs from the stem cell graft donor, taken from the stem cell graft. This receptor was obtained from a human donor who donated a stem cell graft to a child with acute myeloid leukemia. V usage is TRBV3-1 and J usage is TRBJ2-2; the D is unclear. Written as DNA, the CDR3 is TGTGCCAGCAGCCAAGAGGGAAGGCGGGAGCTGTTTTTT. Its translation: CASSQEGRRELFF.